Reported below is one T cell receptor beta chain. Its target is unknown. These data originate in a study of metastatic and nonmetastatic thyroid tumors. The overall study: Malignant thyroid and benign thyroid patients provided blood and tumor or nodule tissue whose repertoires were compared.

General study results and limits: Malignant tumors reportedly showed significantly higher TCR beta diversity than benign nodules in both blood and tumor.

Trimming removed 0 bases from V and 9 bases from J, with 10 bases in between. This CDR3 contains 13 residues. Germline lookup yields CDR1 SGDLS and CDR2 YYNGEE. Nobody among the patients had been given any treatment before thyroid surgery. Original analysis: CDR3 was compared across clinicopathological groups, and the resulting differences were used to build a distant-metastasis classifier for papillary thyroid cancer. TCRdb reprocessed the PCR reads via MiXCR. TCRdb, not the authors, supplied the V and J calls. The sample has about 15,000 clones, approximately 29% seen once. The clonotype was recovered from a female donor with papillary thyroid cancer or a benign thyroid nodule (not recorded which). Some clones in this sample may be carry-over from other donors' samples. The gene calls are TRBV9 and TRBJ2-1; D uncertain. Sequencing used tumor tissue. Written as DNA, the CDR3 is TGTGCCAGCAGCGTAGACGGGTACGGTGAGCAGTTCTTC. This gives the protein CASSVDGYGEQFF.